The 21 T cell receptor beta chains reported below all come from one sample, sequenced in a study of shared clonotypes between healthy human individuals (dated by TCRdb to 2020 to 2021). Preparation of the library involved the immunoSEQ multiplex PCR assay. As stored in TCRdb, this immuneACCESS dataset retains in-frame rearrangements with V and J assigned. A fraction of the clones does not appear; measured against another copy, unresolved V genes explain less than half of the discrepancy, and the remainder lacks a known reason. The sample table lists about 490,000 clones, 76% of them with a count of one. The ten top clones hold 10% to 15% of the sample. Sequencing input: PBMCs. These receptors were collected from a woman aged 40 to 50 in good health. Some clones in this sample may be carry-over from other donors' samples.

Comments on this clone: Other DNA sequences of this sample code for an identical CDR3. This rearrangement joins TRBV10-3 to TRBJ2-7; weak D call: TRBD2 (5 bases). The CDR3 is made up of 12 amino acids. Germline assignment: CDR1 ENHRY and CDR2 SYGVKD. V shed 4 bases and J shed 3 bases, with 7 bases lying between them. The CDR3 spells CAISGTGYEQYF. The DNA of the CDR3 is TGTGCCATCAGTGGGACTGGCTACGAGCAGTACTTC.

The chain joins TRBV6-1 to TRBJ1-6; D is ambiguous. The CDR3 spans 15 residues. V was pared by 6 bases and J by 8 bases, with 17 bases between. Germline CDR1 MNHNS, CDR2 SASEGT. The CDR3: CASRDQPDRYSPLHF. The CDR3 nucleotides are TGTGCCAGCAGAGACCAACCGGATAGATATTCACCCCTCCACTTT.

This clone was seen only a few times. The CDR3 sequence: CASSDRGVGGYTF. For the CDR3, the DNA is TGTGCCAGCAGTGACAGGGGGGTCGGTGGCTACACCTTC. The chain is built from TRBV2 and TRBJ1-2; the match to TRBD1 covers 7 bases. The V gene's germline CDR1 is SNHLY and CDR2 FYNNEI. The CDR3 loop spans 13 amino acids. The V segment lost 3 bases and the J segment 7 bases; nucleotides outside the gene matches: 5.

The chain has TRBV19 and TRBJ2-4, with D possibly matching TRBD1 (5 bases). CDR1 and CDR2 (germline): LNHDA, SQIVND (reference sequence). Trimming took off 5 bases at V and 0 bases at J, with 17 bases between the two ends. The CDR3 spans 17 residues. CDR3: CASSVQAGLIAKNIQYF. The CDR3 DNA reads as TGTGCCAGTAGTGTCCAGGCAGGGTTAATAGCCAAAAACATTCAGTACTTC.

The J gene is TRBJ2-1, the V gene TRBV6-4; the D is unclear. The CDR3 loop spans 14 amino acids. From germline, CDR1 is MRHNA and CDR2 SNTAGT. V gave up 5 bases and J gave up 1 base, with 9 bases separating them. The CDR3 nucleotides are TGTGCCAGCAGTCCGGAACTATCCTACAATGAGCAGTTCTTC. This gives the protein CASSPELSYNEQFF.

The gene calls are TRBV11-2 and TRBJ1-2; perhaps TRBD1 as D (5 bases). This CDR3 has 15 amino acids. V dropped 5 bases and J dropped 2 bases, with 15 bases sitting between them. Germline lookup yields CDR1 SGHAT and CDR2 FQNNGV. The CDR3 loop is CASSPGTGRNYGYTF. The CDR3, as DNA: TGTGCCAGCAGCCCCGGGACGGGACGCAACTATGGCTACACCTTC.

Worth noting for this clone: It may be a read error: a sequence one base away is much more abundant. Other DNA sequences in this sample translate to the same CDR3. This chain uses TRBV29-1 with TRBJ2-7; D remains ambiguous. The CDR3 has 14 residues. Germline V CDR1 and CDR2: SQVTM, ANQGSEA. The germline V and J ends were trimmed by 3 bases and 0 bases, with 12 bases remaining between them. In nucleotides, the CDR3 is TGCAGCGTTGAGGTGCTGACTGACTCCTACGAGCAGTACTTC. Amino acids: CSVEVLTDSYEQYF.

V and J are TRBV30 and TRBJ2-7; 8 bases align to TRBD2. V was clipped by 4 bases and J by 3 bases; unmatched bases: 5. The length of the CDR3 is 13 residues. Germline V gene sequence: CDR1 GTSNPN, CDR2 SVGIG (reference sequence). The CDR3 DNA follows: TGTGCCTGGACCAGAGCGGGAGTCTACGAGCAGTACTTC. Translated: CAWTRAGVYEQYF.

This chain joins TRBV30 and TRBJ2-6; 8 bases are shared with TRBD2. With 3 bases clipped from V and 4 bases from J, the junction kept 11 bases outside the gene matches. The CDR3 is made up of 17 amino acids. Germline V gene sequence: CDR1 GTSNPN, CDR2 SVGIG (reference sequence). In DNA form, the CDR3 reads TGTGCCTGGAGCCCGGGGGGGTTGCGCGCCGGGGCCAACGTCCTGACTTTC. Its protein product is CAWSPGGLRAGANVLTF.

This clone was observed once. This chain connects TRBV9 to TRBJ2-7; TRBD1 matches at 10 bases. CDR3 length: 17 amino acids. J gave up 3 bases and V 3 bases, and 12 bases lay outside the gene matches. Germline CDR1 is SGDLS and CDR2 is YYNGEE. The CDR3 spells CASSAGFPGQGYYEQYF. The CDR3, as DNA: TGTGCCAGCAGCGCCGGCTTCCCGGGACAGGGGTACTACGAGCAGTACTTC. The full variable domain, its missing parts supplied by reference TRBV9 and TRBJ2-7, is DSGVTQTPKHLITATGQRVTLRCSPRSGDLSVYWYQQSLDQGLQFLIQYYNGEERAKGNILERFSAQQFPDLHSELNLSSLELGDSALYFCASSAGFPGQGYYEQYFGPGTRLTVT.

The gene calls are TRBV5-1 and TRBJ2-2, with 9 bases that match TRBD1. Per germline, CDR1 SGHRS and CDR2 YFSETQ. The CDR3 sequence is 19 residues long. The junction had 16 bases not matched to a gene; V was cut back by 3 bases and J by 4 bases. The DNA for the CDR3 is TGCGCCAGCAGCTCACCCGGGTGGTTTCGGGACAGGGTCACCGGGGAGCTGTTTTTT. Its translation is CASSSPGWFRDRVTGELFF.

The chain links TRBV6-5 to TRBJ1-1, with no clear D. Trimming took off 0 bases at V and 11 bases at J, with 13 bases between the two ends. Germline lookup yields CDR1 MNHEY and CDR2 SVGAGI. This CDR3 is built from 13 residues. The CDR3 spells CASSYSRSNLAFF. For the CDR3, the DNA is TGTGCCAGCAGTTACTCGAGGAGCAATCTGGCTTTCTTT.

This clone has a handful of counts. The chain is built from TRBV11-3 and TRBJ2-1, with 16 positions matching TRBD2. This CDR3 is 16 amino acids long. With 6 bases clipped from V and 8 bases from J, the junction kept 7 bases outside the gene matches. Germline CDR1 reads SGHNT; CDR2 reads YENEEA. CDR3 nucleotide sequence: TGTGCCAGCAGTCCCGGGACTAGCGGGAGGGCCGATGAGCAGTTCTTC. This codes for CASSPGTSGRADEQFF.

The V gene is TRBV5-8, the J gene TRBJ1-5, with D perhaps TRBD1 (6 bases). The CDR3 runs 15 residues. The germline V and J ends were trimmed by 4 bases and 6 bases, with 17 bases remaining between them. Germline assignment: CDR1 SGHTS and CDR2 YDEGEE. The CDR3 sequence is CASSPGTPWGQPQHF. CDR3 coding DNA: TGTGCCAGCAGCCCCGGGACACCCTGGGGTCAGCCCCAGCATTTT.

As concerns this clone: A read error is the likely source, as a far larger clone sits one nucleotide away. In the same sample, other DNA sequences code for this CDR3. The V call is TRBV4-1, the J call TRBJ2-7; D ambiguous. The CDR3 has 14 amino acids. Germline V gene lookup returns CDR1 MGHRA and CDR2 YSYEKL. CDR3 region: CASSPTRTSYEQYF. CDR3 nucleotide sequence: TGCGCTAGCAGCCCGACACGAACTTCCTACGAGCAGTACTTC.

The V call is TRBV27, the J call TRBJ1-2, with 9 bases matching TRBD1. This CDR3 is 14 amino acids long. The trim removed 3 bases at V and 8 bases at J, leaving 7 bases unmatched. Germline V gives CDR1 MNHEY, CDR2 SMNVEV (reference sequence). The CDR3, as DNA: TGTGCCAGCAGTTTCCATACGACAGGGGGAGGCTACACCTTC. As protein: CASSFHTTGGGYTF.

There are many counts of this clone. V and J are TRBV29-1 and TRBJ2-3; 8 bases are a match to TRBD1. The CDR3 spans 16 residues. Per germline, CDR1 SQVTM and CDR2 ANQGSEA. With V trimmed by 1 base and J by 1 base, 7 bases remained unmatched. CDR3 nucleotides: TGCAGCGTTGAAGCCCTAGGACAGGGAGGCACAGATACGCAGTATTTT. Translating gives CSVEALGQGGTDTQYF.

This clone was counted a single time. The chain has TRBV7-2 and TRBJ2-7, with D unclear. The ends were cut back, 5 bases at V and 0 bases at J, with 17 bases in the middle. From germline, CDR1 is SGHTA and CDR2 FQGNSA. The CDR3 totals 16 residues. The CDR3 nucleotides read TGTGCCAGCAGCGCATCTGGAGAGCTACCCTCCTACGAGCAGTACTTC. This translates into CASSASGELPSYEQYF.

V gene TRBV6-6 combines with J gene TRBJ2-7; the D gene is possibly TRBD2 (6 bases). This CDR3 has 15 amino acids. The germline CDR1 and CDR2 sequences are MNHNY and SVGAGI (reference sequence). V lost 6 bases and J 2 bases, leaving 17 bases between the germline ends. CDR3: CASSFGTLRPYEQYF. The CDR3 DNA follows: TGTGCCAGCAGCTTTGGGACTCTCCGGCCCTACGAGCAGTACTTC.

The gene calls are TRBV5-1 and TRBJ1-4; a possible D gene is TRBD1 (5 bases). The germline CDR1 and CDR2 sequences are SGHRS and YFSETQ. Trimming stripped 4 bases from V and 5 bases from J, with 15 bases between. The CDR3 loop spans 15 amino acids. For the CDR3, the DNA is TGCGCCAGCAGCCCCCAGGGAACTAGGAATGAAAAACTGTTTTTT. Protein: CASSPQGTRNEKLFF.

The genes are TRBV10-3 and TRBJ2-3, with TRBD2 identical over 10 bases. This CDR3 has 16 amino acids. After removal of 2 bases from V and 2 bases from J, the junction contained 4 bases not matched to a gene. The germline V gene has CDR1 ENHRY and CDR2 SYGVKD. In DNA, the CDR3 is TGTGCCATCAGTGAGATAGCGGGAGGTTACACAGATACGCAGTATTTT. It specifies CAISEIAGGYTDTQYF.